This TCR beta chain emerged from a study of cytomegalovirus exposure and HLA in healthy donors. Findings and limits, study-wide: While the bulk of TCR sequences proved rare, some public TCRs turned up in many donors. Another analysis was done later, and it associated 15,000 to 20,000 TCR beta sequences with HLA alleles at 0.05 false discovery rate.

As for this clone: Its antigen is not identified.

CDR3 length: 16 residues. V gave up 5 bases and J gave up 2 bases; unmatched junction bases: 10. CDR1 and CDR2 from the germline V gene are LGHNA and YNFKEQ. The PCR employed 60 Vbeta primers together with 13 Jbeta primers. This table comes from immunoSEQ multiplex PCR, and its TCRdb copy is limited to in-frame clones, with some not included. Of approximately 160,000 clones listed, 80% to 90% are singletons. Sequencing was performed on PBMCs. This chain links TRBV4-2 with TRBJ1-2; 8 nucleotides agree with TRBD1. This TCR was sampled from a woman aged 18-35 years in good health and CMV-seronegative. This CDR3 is CASSVTGGRENYGYTF. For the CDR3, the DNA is TGTGCCAGCAGCGTAACAGGGGGGAGAGAGAACTATGGCTACACCTTC.